This T cell receptor beta chain was captured by sequencing in a study of blood T cell repertoires in COVID-19. Study as a whole: The origin of the acute and convalescent COVID-19 samples was the United States, Italy and Spain. From T cells, B-cell-depleted T cells, or PBMCs came the material, which was cDNA or gDNA.

V lost 3 bases, J lost 0 bases, and 8 bases stayed unmatched. Germline V gene data show CDR1 as SGHTA and CDR2 as FQGNSA. The CDR3 contains 18 residues. Methods used by the authors: Reference gene primer amplification yielded estimated nucleated cell counts. TCRdb's table, derived via immunoSEQ multiplex PCR, lists solely in-frame clones and lacks some. From that table come the V and J calls and clone size; the DNA was used to work out D and trimming. The sample has some 250,000 clones, approximately 81% seen once. Material for sequencing was peripheral blood. J is TRBJ2-3 and V is TRBV7-2, with TRBD2 matching 11 bases. This TCR was sampled from a woman in her sixties or seventies with active or convalescent COVID-19. Here the CDR3 reads CASSLELAGGVSTDTQYF. The DNA for the CDR3 is TGTGCCAGCAGCTTGGAGCTAGCGGGGGGCGTTAGCACAGATACGCAGTATTTT.